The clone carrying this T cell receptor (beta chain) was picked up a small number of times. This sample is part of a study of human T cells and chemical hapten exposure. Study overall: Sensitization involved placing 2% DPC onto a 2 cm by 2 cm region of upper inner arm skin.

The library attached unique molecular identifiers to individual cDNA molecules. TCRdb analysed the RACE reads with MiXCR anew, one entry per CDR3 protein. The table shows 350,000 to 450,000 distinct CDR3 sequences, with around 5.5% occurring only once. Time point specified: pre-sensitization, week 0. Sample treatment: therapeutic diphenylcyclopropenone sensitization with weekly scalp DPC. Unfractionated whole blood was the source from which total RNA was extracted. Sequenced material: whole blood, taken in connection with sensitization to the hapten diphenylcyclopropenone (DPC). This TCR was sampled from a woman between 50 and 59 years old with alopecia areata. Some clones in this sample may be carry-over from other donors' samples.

The CDR3 loop reads CASTPGQNSPLHF. In DNA form, the CDR3 reads TGTGCCAGTACTCCGGGCCAAAATTCACCCCTCCACTTT. The chain combines TRBV12-3 or TRBV12-4 with TRBJ1-6; no clear D gene. The CDR3 sequence is 13 residues long. Trimming pared 9 bases from V and 7 bases from J, leaving 13 bases between.